This T cell receptor beta chain was observed in a study of shared clonotypes between healthy human individuals. Sorted-subset replicate PCR reactions contained roughly 200 ng DNA, corresponding to tens of thousands of T cell genomes. Using immunoSEQ multiplex PCR, the repertoire was profiled, and TCRdb retains in-frame clones only, with some absent. The table shows 2 million to 3 million clones, with approximately 94% occurring only once. This clone has more than one count but fewer than ten. The antigen remains unidentified. V lost 2 bases to trimming and J lost 0 bases, with 10 bases between them. Germline values: CDR1 SEHNR, CDR2 FQNEAQ (reference sequence). This CDR3 region has 15 residues. Overall study results and limits: Having only a few donors restricted how much genetic and exposure-history diversity was captured. The study's rarefaction showed incomplete sorted-subset sequencing despite large depth. Naive CD4 clonotypes overlapped across a few donors at approximately 4.5%.

V gene TRBV7-9 combines with J gene TRBJ1-1, with D possibly TRBD1 on 6 matching bases. The sample was naive CD4+ T cells from PBMCs. The subset was: CD45RA+ positively selected. The origin of this receptor is a man younger than 35 in good health. Some clones in this sample may be carry-over from other donors' samples. CDR3 region: CASSLNRAMNTEAFF. CDR3 sequence (DNA): TGTGCCAGCAGCTTAAACAGGGCGATGAACACTGAAGCTTTCTTT.